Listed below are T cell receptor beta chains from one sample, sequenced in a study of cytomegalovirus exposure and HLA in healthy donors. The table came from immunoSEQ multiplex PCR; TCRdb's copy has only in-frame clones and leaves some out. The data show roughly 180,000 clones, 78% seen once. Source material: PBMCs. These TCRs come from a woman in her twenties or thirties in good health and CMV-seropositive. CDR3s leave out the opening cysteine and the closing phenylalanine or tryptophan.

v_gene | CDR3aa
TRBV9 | ASSTRPSGAGTDTQY
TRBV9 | ASSPEGWTLDEKLF
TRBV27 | ASSYGQGDGYT
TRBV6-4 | ASSGEIGADTQY
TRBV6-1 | ASSYLGQGNEQY
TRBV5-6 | ASSFGQGGTYNEQF
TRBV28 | ASSLIGQGGQPQH
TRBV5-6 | ASSLSPRTGPQETQY
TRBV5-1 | ASSLAVSYNEQF
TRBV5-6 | ASSLETGGADTQY
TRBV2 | ASSEAWGQGASNYGYT
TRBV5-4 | ASSLALYNEQF
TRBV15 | ATSPRTGGNTDTQY
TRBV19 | ASRLPRESPYGYT
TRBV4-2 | ASSFRGEYTDNEQF
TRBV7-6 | ASSLAPGQGAHEQY
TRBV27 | ASSKLGGSDEQY
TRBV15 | ATSRGQDGHGYT
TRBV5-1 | ASSRFSTTDTQY
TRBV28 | ASTQEGNEKLF
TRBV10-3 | AIARDRQKPQH
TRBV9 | ASSVDGFSNQPQH
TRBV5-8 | ASSHGQLMNTEAF
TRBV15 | ATSRDRVIGETQY
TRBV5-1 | ASRLGTSGDTQY
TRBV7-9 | ASSLEGIRPYNEQF
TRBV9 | ASSVRGGGELF
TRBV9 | ASSVESRWGGGNTIY
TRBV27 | ASSFPYTGELF
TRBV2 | ATKRGNTGELF
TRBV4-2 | ASSHGSGGYT
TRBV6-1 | ASSVRGYEQY
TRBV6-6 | ASSYPSQGMGYT
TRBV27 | ASSLSLTSEAF
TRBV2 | AKGTGGNEQY
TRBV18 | ASSSGTKGTAGEQY
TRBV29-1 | SVEAQGLRTDTQY
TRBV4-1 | ASSQVEDRDTRWPQH
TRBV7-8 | ASTGLGETQY
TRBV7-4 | ASSLVPGQGVHQPQH
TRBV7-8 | ASSLDGSTYEAF
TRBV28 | ASRFGGAKYNEQF
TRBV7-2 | ASSLAPDRKQY
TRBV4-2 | ASSPTGTAIGYT
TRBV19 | ASSDRRLETQY
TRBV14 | ASSQDSGREVGANVLT
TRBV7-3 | ASSPQTGKNPGELF
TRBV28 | ASTVTGNYEQY
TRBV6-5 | ASRGDREFYGYT
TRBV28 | ASSSPGTVSNQPQH
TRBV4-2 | ASSQALPDRADEQY
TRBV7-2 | ASSPQLAGLIRDEQF
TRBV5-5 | ASSLSVTNEKLF
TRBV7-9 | ASSLGSGHSGYT
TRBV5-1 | ASSLGLALTYQETQY
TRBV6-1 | ASSSRIVTEAF
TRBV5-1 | ASSWVGGGTGTDTQY